Reported below is one TCR beta chain. Its matching antigen is unknown. Germline loops: CDR1 SGHRS, CDR2 YFSETQ. V dropped 0 bases and J dropped 3 bases, with 7 bases sitting between them. The CDR3 sequence is 14 residues long. In the PCR, 60 Vbeta and 13 Jbeta primers were used. In the authors' methods: Later reanalysis found around 80 million unique TCR beta chains, around 10 million of them shared. Method: immunoSEQ multiplex PCR; TCRdb's copy keeps in-frame clones and lacks some. V, J and clone size are those of that table, while D and trimming were read from the DNA. The sample totals fewer than 250,000 clones. The data were taken from a study of cytomegalovirus exposure and HLA in healthy donors. General study points: A later analysis linked a missense variant in DCLRE1C to the trimming of TCR beta V and J genes. TRBV6-2, TRBV6-3 and some other V segments were excluded as indistinguishable. CMV serostatus was the only immune exposure information that was available.

Sequenced sample: PBMCs. The source is a woman younger than 45 in good health and CMV-seropositive. V gene TRBV5-1 combines with J gene TRBJ2-1, with a possible D match to TRBD1 (6 bases). DNA of the CDR3: TGCGCCAGCAGCTTGGTGGACAGCTACAATGAGCAGTTCTTC. It yields the protein CASSLVDSYNEQFF.